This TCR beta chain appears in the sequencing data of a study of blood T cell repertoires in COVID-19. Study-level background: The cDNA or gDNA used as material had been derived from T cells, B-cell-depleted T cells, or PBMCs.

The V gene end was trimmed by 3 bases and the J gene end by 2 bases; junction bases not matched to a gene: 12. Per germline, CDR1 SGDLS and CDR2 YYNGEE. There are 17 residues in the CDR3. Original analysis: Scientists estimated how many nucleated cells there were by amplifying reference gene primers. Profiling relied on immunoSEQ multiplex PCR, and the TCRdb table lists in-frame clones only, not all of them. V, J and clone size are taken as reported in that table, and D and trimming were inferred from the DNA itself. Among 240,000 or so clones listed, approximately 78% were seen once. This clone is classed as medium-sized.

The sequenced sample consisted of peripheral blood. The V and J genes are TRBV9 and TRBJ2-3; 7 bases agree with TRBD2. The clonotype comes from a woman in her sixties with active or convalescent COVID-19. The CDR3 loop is CASSAPREGDITDTQYF. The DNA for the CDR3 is TGTGCCAGCAGCGCCCCCAGGGAGGGAGACATCACAGATACGCAGTATTTT.